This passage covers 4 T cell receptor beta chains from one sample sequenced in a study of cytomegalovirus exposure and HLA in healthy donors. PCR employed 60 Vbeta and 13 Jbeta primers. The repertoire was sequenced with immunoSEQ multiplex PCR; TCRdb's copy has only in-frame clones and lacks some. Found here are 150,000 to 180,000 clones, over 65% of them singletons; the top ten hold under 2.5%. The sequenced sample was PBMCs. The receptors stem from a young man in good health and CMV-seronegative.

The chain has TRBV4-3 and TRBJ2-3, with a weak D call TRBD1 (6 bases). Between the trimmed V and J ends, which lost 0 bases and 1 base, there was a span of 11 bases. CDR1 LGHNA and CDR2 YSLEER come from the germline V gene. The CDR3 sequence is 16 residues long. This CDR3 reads CASSQDLGAGTDTQYF. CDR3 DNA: TGCGCCAGCAGCCAAGATTTGGGGGCGGGCACAGATACGCAGTATTTT.

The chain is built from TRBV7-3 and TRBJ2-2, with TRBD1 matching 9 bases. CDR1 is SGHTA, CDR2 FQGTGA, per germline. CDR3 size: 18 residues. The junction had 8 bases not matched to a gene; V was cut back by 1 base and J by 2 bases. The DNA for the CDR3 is TGTGCCAGCAGCTTAAGGCCGGGACAGGGCCCCAACACCGGGGAGCTGTTTTTT. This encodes CASSLRPGQGPNTGELFF. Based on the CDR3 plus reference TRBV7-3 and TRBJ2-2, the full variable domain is GAGVSQTPSNKVTEKGKYVELRCDPISGHTALYWYRQSLGQGPEFLIYFQGTGAADDSGLPNDRFFAVRPEGSVSTLKIQRTERGDSAVYLCASSLRPGQGPNTGELFFGEGSRLTVL.

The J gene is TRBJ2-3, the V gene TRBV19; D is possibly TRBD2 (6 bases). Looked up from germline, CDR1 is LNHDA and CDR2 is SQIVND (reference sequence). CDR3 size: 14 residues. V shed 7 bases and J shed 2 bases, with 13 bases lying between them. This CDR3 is CASNWRGFTDTQYF. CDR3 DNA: TGTGCCAGTAATTGGCGGGGATTCACAGATACGCAGTATTTT.

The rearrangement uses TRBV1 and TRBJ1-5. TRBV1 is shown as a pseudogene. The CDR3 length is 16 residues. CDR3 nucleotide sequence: TGCACCAGCAGCCAAGATCAACCCGGTAGCAATCAGCCCCAGCATTTT. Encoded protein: CTSSQDQPGSNQPQHF.